Each of the 21 T cell receptor beta chains below was sequenced from the same sample in a study of tumor-infiltrating lymphocytes in primary liver carcinoma. Starting from approximately 470 ng of total RNA, TCR beta cDNA was produced with a primer in the constant region. Nested multiplex PCR, run for three rounds with slightly modified ARM-PCR, yielded TCR beta libraries. The first two PCR rounds used TRBV1-TRBV30 forward primers with a C-beta reverse primer, 9 to 11 cycles each. Via MiXCR, TCRdb re-called the multiplex PCR reads, giving one row per CDR3 protein. The sample lists fewer than 350,000 distinct CDR3 sequences, 65% occurring once. Extraction also yielded germline DNA, while blood RNA was obtained from unsorted whole blood. The specimen sequenced was peripheral blood. Every receptor here comes from a man aged 35 to 55 with primary liver carcinoma and hepatitis B virus infection.

Worth noting for this clonotype: At one end, the junction sequence differs from germline, possibly due to a read error. The chain has TRBV6-2 or TRBV6-3 and TRBJ2-1; 7 bases are shared with TRBD2. Germline V CDR1 and CDR2: MNHEY, SVGEGT. This CDR3 is built from 18 residues. DNA for the CDR3: TGTGCCAGCAATTACTCGGGGGGATTACGCTTAGGAGACAATGAGCAGCTCTTC. Translated: CASNYSGGLRLGDNEQLF.

A few counts support this clonotype. The chain recombines TRBV20-1 with TRBJ1-2; 10 nucleotides agree with TRBD1. There are 13 residues in the CDR3. Trimming took 5 bases from V and 5 from J; bases not matched to a gene: 5. Germline CDR1 reads DFQATT; CDR2 reads SNEGSKA (reference sequence). The CDR3 spells CSAFRGQGYGYTF. CDR3 DNA: TGCAGTGCTTTTAGGGGACAGGGGTATGGCTACACCTTC.

In regard to this clonotype: In this CDR3 the conserved last residue, phenylalanine or tryptophan, is missing, so a read error is likely. The rearrangement uses TRBV29-1 and TRBJ2-5; a possible D gene is TRBD2 (6 bases). The CDR3 sequence is 13 residues long. Germline CDR1 SQVTM, CDR2 ANQGSEA. CDR3 loop: CIAEGGGSGTQYS. The CDR3 nucleotides are TGCATCGCTGAGGGAGGAGGGTCTGGGACCCAGTACTCC.

This clonotype has just a few counts. The chain combines TRBV7-9 with TRBJ1-6; 7 nucleotides line up with TRBD1. Germline values: CDR1 SEHNR, CDR2 FQNEAQ (reference sequence). Unmatched junction bases numbered 4, after V lost 1 base and J lost 7 bases. This CDR3 spans 15 amino acids. The CDR3 sequence: CASSLDARGNSPLHF. The CDR3 DNA reads TGTGCCAGCAGCTTAGACGCCAGGGGGAATTCACCCCTCCACTTT.

As concerns this clonotype: A junction boundary mismatches the germline segment, possibly from a read error. The genes are TRBV11-1 and TRBJ2-2; D is perhaps TRBD1 or TRBD2 (5 bases each). The CDR3 is 14 residues long. In germline, CDR1 is SGHAT, CDR2 FQDESV (reference sequence). Here the CDR3 reads CANSSLEGSEELFF. As DNA, the CDR3 is TGTGCCAACAGCTCTCTTGAGGGGTCCGAGGAGCTGTTTTTT.

With regard to this clonotype: The junction departs from the called germline gene at one end, perhaps through a read error. The chain uses TRBV6-2 or TRBV6-3 and TRBJ2-1; unclear D gene. Germline V gene data show CDR1 as MNHEY and CDR2 as SVGEGT. The CDR3 has 12 residues. CDR3 region: CASSFSLREQSF. In DNA form, the CDR3 reads TGTGCCAGCAGTTTCTCTCTACGTGAGCAGTCCTTC.

V and J are TRBV11-2 and TRBJ2-2; TRBD2 matches at 7 bases. The V gene's germline CDR1 is SGHAT and CDR2 FQNNGV. The J segment lost 4 bases and the V segment lost 10 bases, leaving 15 bases of the junction unmatched. The CDR3 runs 16 residues. The DNA of the CDR3 is TGTGCCACTAGCACAATACTAGCGCGGGGCACCGGGGAGCTGTTTTTT. This gives the protein CATSTILARGTGELFF.

For this clonotype: A much larger clone lies one base from this, so it may be a read error. The chain joins TRBV6-1 to TRBJ2-7; 13 bases are shared with TRBD2. This CDR3 contains 15 residues. Germline V gives CDR1 MNHNS, CDR2 SASEGT. The CDR3 here is CASSEGTSGSYEQCF. CDR3 nucleotides: TGTGCCAGCAGTGAAGGGACTAGCGGGAGTTACGAGCAGTGCTTC.

Comments on this clonotype: This could be a read error, since a much larger clone is one nucleotide away. The conserved phenylalanine or tryptophan normally closing the CDR3 is absent here, so this likely arose from a read error. The chain carries TRBV12-3 or TRBV12-4 and TRBJ1-1; 9 bases map to TRBD1. V gave up 9 bases and J gave up 2 bases; unmatched junction bases: 13. The CDR3 runs 16 residues. CDR3 amino acids: CASRTGALGPNTEAFL. The CDR3 nucleotides are TGTGCCAGTAGGACAGGGGCCCTCGGGCCCAACACTGAAGCTTTCCTT.

Note on this clonotype: This sequence may be a read error, since a much larger clone differs from it by one base. V usage is TRBV6-6 and J usage is TRBJ2-7; TRBD1 aligns across 9 bases. CDR1 is MNHNY and CDR2 is SVGAGI in the germline V gene (reference sequence). The CDR3 totals 17 residues. The CDR3 protein is CACSYSATGQGRGEQYF. The DNA of the CDR3 is TGTGCCTGCAGTTACTCAGCGACGGGACAGGGCCGTGGGGAGCAGTACTTC.

Ten or more counts support this clonotype. V gene TRBV6-1 combines with J gene TRBJ2-5, with a weak D call TRBD2 (6 bases). CDR3 length equals 13 residues. V gave up 6 bases and J gave up 5 bases, with 13 bases separating them. Germline CDR1 reads MNHNS; CDR2 reads SASEGT. CDR3 region: CASRPGLRETQYF. CDR3 DNA sequence: TGTGCCAGCAGGCCGGGACTTAGGGAGACCCAGTACTTC.

Comment on this clonotype: At one end, the junction sequence differs from germline, possibly due to a read error. V and J are TRBV6-6 and TRBJ2-7; D gene uncertain. The CDR3 consists of 12 residues. CDR1 MNHNY and CDR2 SVGAGI come from the germline V gene (reference sequence). The CDR3 DNA sequence: TGTGCCGGCAGTGCAGGTAACTACGAGCAGTACTTC. Translated, it gives CAGSAGNYEQYF.

On this clonotype: Since a much larger clone is just one base distant, this may be a read error. The chain joins TRBV6-1 to TRBJ2-2, with 12 bases matching TRBD1. The CDR3 runs 15 residues. Germline CDR1 and CDR2: MNHNS and SASEGT. V lost 2 bases and J lost 9; bases outside the gene matches: 4. The CDR3 region is CASSESGTGGRELFF. The DNA for the CDR3 is TGTGCCAGCAGTGAATCTGGGACAGGGGGCAGGGAGCTGTTTTTT.

About this clonotype itself: This may come from a read error, since a much larger clone is one base off. This sequence joins TRBV6-2 or TRBV6-3 and TRBJ2-1, with D maybe TRBD1 (5 bases). The germline V gene encodes CDR1 MNHEY and CDR2 SVGEGT. This CDR3 is built from 14 residues. The CDR3 DNA reads TGTGTCAGCAGTGAAGGGGCTAGTGGAGAGGAGCAGTTCTTC. It encodes CVSSEGASGEEQFF.

This rearrangement joins TRBV28 to TRBJ2-3; perhaps TRBD1 as D (6 bases). The CDR3 runs 14 residues. Trimming shortened V by 5 bases and J by 2 bases, and 11 bases separated the two germline ends. Germline V gives CDR1 MDHEN, CDR2 SYDVKM. The CDR3 here is CASSLGQFTDTQYF. CDR3 coding DNA: TGTGCCAGCAGTCTCGGACAGTTCACAGATACGCAGTATTTT.

A word on this clonotype: The junction departs from the called germline gene at one end, perhaps through a read error. V is TRBV30 and J is TRBJ1-5; D may be TRBD1 (5 bases). The CDR3 has 13 residues. The germline V gene encodes CDR1 GTSNPN and CDR2 SVGIG (reference sequence). CDR3 sequence reads: CAWRGQADQPQHF. As DNA, the CDR3 is TGTGCCTGGAGGGGGCAGGCCGATCAGCCACAGCATTTT.

On this clonotype: A read error is likely, as this CDR3 ends without the conserved phenylalanine or tryptophan. CDR3: CASSYGRSSYNSPLHC. CDR3 bases: TGCGCCAGCAGCTACGGGCGGAGCTCCTATAATTCACCCCTCCACTGT. The genes are TRBV5-6 and TRBJ1-6; D is unresolved. CDR1 is SGHDT, CDR2 YYEEEE, per germline. This CDR3 comprises 16 residues.

This chain connects TRBV5-1 to TRBJ2-3; D is perhaps TRBD2 (6 bases). Germline V gene data show CDR1 as SGHRS and CDR2 as YFSETQ. Trimming removed 10 bases from V and 1 base from J, with 22 bases in between. This CDR3 is built from 16 residues. CDR3 protein: CAGNAGLGTGTDTQYF. DNA of the CDR3: TGCGCCGGCAACGCCGGCCTTGGGACTGGCACAGATACGCAGTATTTT.

A few counts support this clonotype. This chain connects TRBV5-6 to TRBJ2-2, with D maybe TRBD2 (6 bases). Germline V gene sequence: CDR1 SGHDT, CDR2 YYEEEE. V dropped 4 bases and J dropped 1 base, with 8 bases sitting between them. This CDR3 spans 14 amino acids. Here the CDR3 reads CASSVGLNTGELFF. The CDR3 bases are TGTGCCAGCAGCGTGGGACTGAACACCGGGGAGCTGTTTTTT.

Points on this clonotype: A read error may account for a junction end that differs from germline. The CDR3 protein is CSVEPGHANNIRYF. CDR3 DNA: TGCAGCGTTGAACCGGGTCATGCCAATAACATTCGGTACTTC. This chain links TRBV29-1 with TRBJ2-4, with D uncertain. Germline V gene data show CDR1 as SQVTM and CDR2 as ANQGSEA. There are 14 residues in the CDR3.

Note on this clonotype: In this CDR3 the conserved last residue, phenylalanine or tryptophan, is missing, so a read error is likely. CDR3 sequence: CASSLRGEQYL. CDR3 DNA sequence: TGTGCCAGCAGCTTGCGAGGAGAGCAGTACTTA. V gene TRBV5-8 combines with J gene TRBJ2-7; no clear D gene. Trimming took off 1 base at V and 7 bases at J, with 6 bases between the two ends. Germline assignment: CDR1 SGHTS and CDR2 YDEGEE. The CDR3 is 11 residues long.